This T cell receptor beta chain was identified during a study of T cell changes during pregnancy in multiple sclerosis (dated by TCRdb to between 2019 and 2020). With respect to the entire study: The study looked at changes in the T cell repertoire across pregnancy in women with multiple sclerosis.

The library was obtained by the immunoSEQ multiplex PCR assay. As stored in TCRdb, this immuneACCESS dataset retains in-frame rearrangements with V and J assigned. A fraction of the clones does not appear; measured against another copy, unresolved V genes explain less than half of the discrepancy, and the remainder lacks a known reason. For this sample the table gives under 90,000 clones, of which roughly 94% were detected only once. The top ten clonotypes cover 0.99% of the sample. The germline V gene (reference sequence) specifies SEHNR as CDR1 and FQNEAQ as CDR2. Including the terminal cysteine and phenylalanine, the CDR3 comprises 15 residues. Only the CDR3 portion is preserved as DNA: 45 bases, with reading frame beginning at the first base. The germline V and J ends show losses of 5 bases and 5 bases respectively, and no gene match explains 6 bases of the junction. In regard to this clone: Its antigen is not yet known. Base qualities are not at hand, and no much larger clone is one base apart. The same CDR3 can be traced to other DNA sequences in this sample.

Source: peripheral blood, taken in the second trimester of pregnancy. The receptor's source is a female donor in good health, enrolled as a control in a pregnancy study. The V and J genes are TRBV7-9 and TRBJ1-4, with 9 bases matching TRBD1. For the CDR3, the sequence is CASSLSTGGNEKLFF. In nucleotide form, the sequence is TGTGCCAGCAGCCTGTCGACAGGGGGGAATGAAAAACTGTTTTTT. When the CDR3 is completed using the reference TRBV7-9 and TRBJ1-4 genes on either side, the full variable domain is DTGVSQNPRHKITKRGQNVTFRCDPISEHNRLYWYRQTLGQGPEFLTYFQNEAQLEKSRLLSDRFSAERPKGSFSTLEIQRTEQGDSAMYLCASSLSTGGNEKLFFGSGTQLSVL.